This T cell receptor (beta chain) is from a study of OX40 agonist ivuxolimab in advanced cancers. Study details: With ivuxolimab, an agonistic anti-OX40 (CD134) antibody, patients were treated.

Autoimmune disease history or systemic immunosuppression was exclusionary. The CDR3 is made up of 14 amino acids. Trimming shortened V by 7 bases and J by 8 bases, and 21 bases separated the two germline ends. CDR1 is SGHRS and CDR2 is YFSETQ in the germline V gene. Measured with immunoSEQ multiplex PCR; TCRdb has only the in-frame clones, and not every one. Among about 34,000 clones listed, roughly 80% were seen once. This sample comprised CD4+ or CD8+ T cells sorted from blood, obtained in a trial of the OX40 agonist ivuxolimab. The J gene is TRBJ1-1, the V gene TRBV5-1, with D perhaps TRBD1 (5 bases). The receptor was isolated from an adult with an advanced solid tumor such as melanoma, head and neck, liver or kidney cancer. CDR3 coding DNA: TGCGCCAGCCAGATCAGGGCTGACCTCCCCGAAGCTTTCTTT. Residues: CASQIRADLPEAFF.